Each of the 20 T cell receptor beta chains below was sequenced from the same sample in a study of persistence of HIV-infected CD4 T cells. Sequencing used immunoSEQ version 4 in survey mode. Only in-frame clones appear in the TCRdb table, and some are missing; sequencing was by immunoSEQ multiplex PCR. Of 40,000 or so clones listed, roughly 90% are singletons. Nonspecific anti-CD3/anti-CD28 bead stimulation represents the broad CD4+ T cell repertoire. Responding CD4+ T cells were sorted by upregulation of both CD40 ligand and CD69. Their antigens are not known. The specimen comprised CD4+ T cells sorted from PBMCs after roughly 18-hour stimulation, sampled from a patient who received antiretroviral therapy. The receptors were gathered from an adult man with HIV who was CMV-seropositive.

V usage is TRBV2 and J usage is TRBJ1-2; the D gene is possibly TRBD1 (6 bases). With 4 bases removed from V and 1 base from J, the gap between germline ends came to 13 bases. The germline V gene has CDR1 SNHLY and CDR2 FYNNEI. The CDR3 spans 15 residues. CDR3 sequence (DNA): TGTGCCAGCAGTGTTTCCCAGGGGAGTAACTATGGCTACACCTTC. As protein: CASSVSQGSNYGYTF.

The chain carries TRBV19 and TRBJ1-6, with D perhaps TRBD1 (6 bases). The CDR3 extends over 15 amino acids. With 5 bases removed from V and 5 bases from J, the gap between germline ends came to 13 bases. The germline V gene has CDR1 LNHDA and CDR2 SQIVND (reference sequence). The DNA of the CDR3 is TGTGCCAGTAGTTTTTGGACAGCTAATAATTCACCCCTCCACTTT. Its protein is CASSFWTANNSPLHF.

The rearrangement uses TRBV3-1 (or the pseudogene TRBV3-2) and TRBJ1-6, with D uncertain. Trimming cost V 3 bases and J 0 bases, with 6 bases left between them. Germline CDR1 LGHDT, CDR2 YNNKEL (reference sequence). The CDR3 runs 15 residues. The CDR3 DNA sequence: TGTGCCAGCAGCCAGGCTGACTCCTATAATTCACCCCTCCACTTT. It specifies CASSQADSYNSPLHF.

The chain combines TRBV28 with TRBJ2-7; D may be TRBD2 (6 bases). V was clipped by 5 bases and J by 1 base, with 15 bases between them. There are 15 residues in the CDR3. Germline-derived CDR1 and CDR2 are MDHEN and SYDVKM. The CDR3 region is CASSPPLGGSYEQYF. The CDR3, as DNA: TGTGCCAGCAGTCCTCCCCTGGGGGGTTCCTACGAGCAGTACTTC.

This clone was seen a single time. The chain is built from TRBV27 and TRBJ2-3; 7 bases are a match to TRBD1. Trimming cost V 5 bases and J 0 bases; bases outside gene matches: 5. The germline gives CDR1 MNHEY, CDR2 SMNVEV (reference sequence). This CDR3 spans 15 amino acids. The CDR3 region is CASSPDRVSTDTQYF. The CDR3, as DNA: TGTGCCAGCAGTCCCGACAGGGTGAGCACAGATACGCAGTATTTT.

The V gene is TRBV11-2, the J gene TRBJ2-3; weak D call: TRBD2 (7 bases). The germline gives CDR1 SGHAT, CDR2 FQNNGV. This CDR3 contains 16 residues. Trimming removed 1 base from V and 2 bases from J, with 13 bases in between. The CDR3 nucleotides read TGTGCCAGCAGCTTAGGGTATGGGGGGGCCACAGATACGCAGTATTTT. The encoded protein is CASSLGYGGATDTQYF.

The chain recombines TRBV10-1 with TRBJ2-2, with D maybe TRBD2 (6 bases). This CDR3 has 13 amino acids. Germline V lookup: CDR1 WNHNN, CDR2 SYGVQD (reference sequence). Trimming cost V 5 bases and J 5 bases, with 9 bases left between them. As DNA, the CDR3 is TGCGCCAGCAGTCCCGCGGGGACCGGGGAGCTGTTTTTT. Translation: CASSPAGTGELFF.

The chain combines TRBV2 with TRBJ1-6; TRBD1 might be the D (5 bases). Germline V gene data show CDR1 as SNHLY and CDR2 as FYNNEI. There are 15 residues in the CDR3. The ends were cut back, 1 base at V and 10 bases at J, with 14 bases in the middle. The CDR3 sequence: CASSEGDGRASPLHF. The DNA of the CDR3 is TGTGCCAGCAGTGAAGGGGACGGGCGGGCCTCACCCCTCCACTTT.

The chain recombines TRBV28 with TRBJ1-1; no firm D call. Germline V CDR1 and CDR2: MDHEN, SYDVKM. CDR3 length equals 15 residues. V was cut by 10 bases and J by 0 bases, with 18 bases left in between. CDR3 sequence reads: CAITQASAMNTEAFF. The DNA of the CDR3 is TGTGCCATCACCCAGGCTTCGGCCATGAACACTGAAGCTTTCTTT.

The CDR3 DNA reads TGTGCCAGCAGTTACCAGGGAGAAGGAAACACCATATATTTT. Its translation is CASSYQGEGNTIYF. The chain uses TRBV6-5 and TRBJ1-3; a possible D gene is TRBD1 (5 bases). Germline CDR1 is MNHEY and CDR2 is SVGAGI. This CDR3 spans 14 amino acids. V gave up 2 bases and J gave up 4 bases, with 9 bases separating them.

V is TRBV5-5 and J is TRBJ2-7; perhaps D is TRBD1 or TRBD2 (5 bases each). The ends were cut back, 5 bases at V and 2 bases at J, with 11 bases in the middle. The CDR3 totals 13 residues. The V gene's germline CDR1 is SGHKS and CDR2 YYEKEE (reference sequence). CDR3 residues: CASSTGLTYEQYF. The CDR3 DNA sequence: TGTGCCAGCAGTACGGGGCTTACCTACGAGCAGTACTTC.

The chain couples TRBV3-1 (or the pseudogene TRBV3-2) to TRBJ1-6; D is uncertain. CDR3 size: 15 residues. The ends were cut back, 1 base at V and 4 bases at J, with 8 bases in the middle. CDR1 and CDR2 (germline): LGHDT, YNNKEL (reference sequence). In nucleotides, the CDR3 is TGTGCCAGCAGCCAAGCCGACGGTTATAATTCACCCCTCCACTTT. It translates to CASSQADGYNSPLHF.

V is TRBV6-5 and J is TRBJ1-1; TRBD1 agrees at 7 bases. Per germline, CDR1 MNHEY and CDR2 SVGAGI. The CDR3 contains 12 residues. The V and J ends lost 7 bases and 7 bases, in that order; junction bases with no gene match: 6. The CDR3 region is CASKTWTGEAFF. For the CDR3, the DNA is TGTGCCAGCAAAACATGGACAGGTGAAGCTTTCTTT.

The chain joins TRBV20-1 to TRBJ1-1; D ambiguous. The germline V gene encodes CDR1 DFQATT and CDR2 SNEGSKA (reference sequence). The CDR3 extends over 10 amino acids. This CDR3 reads CRSMNTEAFF. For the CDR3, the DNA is TGCAGGTCCATGAACACTGAAGCTTTCTTT.

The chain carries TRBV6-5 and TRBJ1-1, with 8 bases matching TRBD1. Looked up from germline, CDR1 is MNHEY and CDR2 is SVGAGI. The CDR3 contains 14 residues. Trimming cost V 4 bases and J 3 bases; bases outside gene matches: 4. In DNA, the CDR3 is TGTGCCAGCAGTTCCCGACAGGGGTACACTGAAGCTTTCTTT. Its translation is CASSSRQGYTEAFF.

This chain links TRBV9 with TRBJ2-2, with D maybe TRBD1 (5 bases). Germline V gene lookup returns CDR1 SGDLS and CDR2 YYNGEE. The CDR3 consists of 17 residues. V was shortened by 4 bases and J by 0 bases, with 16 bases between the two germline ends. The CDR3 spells CASSSNYLQANTGELFF. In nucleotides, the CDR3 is TGTGCCAGCAGCTCCAATTACCTACAGGCGAACACCGGGGAGCTGTTTTTT.

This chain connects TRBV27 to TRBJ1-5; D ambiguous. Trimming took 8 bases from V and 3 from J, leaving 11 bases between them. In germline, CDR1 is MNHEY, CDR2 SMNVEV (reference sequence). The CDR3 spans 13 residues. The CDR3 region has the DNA TGTGCCAGCTCCTGGCAGAACAATCAGCCCCAGCATTTT. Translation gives CASSWQNNQPQHF.

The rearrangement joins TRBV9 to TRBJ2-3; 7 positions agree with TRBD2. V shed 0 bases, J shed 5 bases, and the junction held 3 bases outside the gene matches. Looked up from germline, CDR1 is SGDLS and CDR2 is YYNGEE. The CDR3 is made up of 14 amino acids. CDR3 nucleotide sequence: TGTGCCAGCAGCGTAGAAGGGGAGGGAGATACGCAGTATTTT. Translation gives CASSVEGEGDTQYF.

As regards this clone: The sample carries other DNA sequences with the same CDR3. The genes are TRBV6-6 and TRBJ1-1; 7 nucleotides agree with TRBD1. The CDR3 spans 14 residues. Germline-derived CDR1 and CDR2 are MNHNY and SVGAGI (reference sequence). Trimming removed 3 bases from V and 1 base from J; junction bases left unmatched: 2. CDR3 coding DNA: TGTGCCAGCAGTTATAGACAGGGGAACACTGAAGCTTTCTTT. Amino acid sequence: CASSYRQGNTEAFF.

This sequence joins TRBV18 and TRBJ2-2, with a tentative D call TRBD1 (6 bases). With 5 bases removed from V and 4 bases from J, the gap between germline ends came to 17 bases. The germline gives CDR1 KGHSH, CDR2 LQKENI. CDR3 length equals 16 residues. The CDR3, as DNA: TGTGCCAGCTCATCCCTCCCGACAGGCGTCACCGGGGAGCTGTTTTTT. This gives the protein CASSSLPTGVTGELFF.